These 2 T cell receptor beta chains originate from one sample sequenced in a study of T cells after yellow fever vaccination (dated by TCRdb to 2018 to 2020). Library preparation was by 5' RACE. The sequencer listed for this sample is Illumina HiSeq 2500. TCRdb cleaned the public reads at Q25 with fastp, built clones with MiXCR and kept in-frame beta chains. One record per CDR3 amino acid sequence lists the most common genes and DNA. The sample table shows 200,000 to 300,000 distinct CDR3 sequences, and 10% to 15% are seen once. The top ten hold 0.4% to 0.65% of the sample. What this sample's treatment or condition label stands for: live attenuated yellow fever vaccine strain. Here the sequenced sample was CD4+ T cells sorted from PBMCs, taken 45 days after the yellow fever booster vaccination. These receptors were taken from a man aged 25-40 years who received the YFV17D yellow fever vaccine.

The V gene is TRBV5-1, the J gene TRBJ2-1; 7 nucleotides match TRBD1. CDR1 is SGHRS, CDR2 YFSETQ, per germline. The trim removed 0 bases at V and 0 bases at J, leaving 12 bases unmatched. The CDR3 extends over 19 amino acids. CDR3 coding DNA: TGCGCCAGCAGCTTGGGTAGGGGGCGTCTCACGAACTCCTACAATGAGCAGTTCTTC. This sequence encodes CASSLGRGRLTNSYNEQFF.

This clonotype was observed a few times. This rearrangement joins TRBV12-3 or TRBV12-4 to TRBJ2-7, with unresolved D. This CDR3 has 15 amino acids. V shed 2 bases and J shed 2 bases, with 13 bases lying between them. The CDR3 sequence is CASSLSFARTYEQYF. For the CDR3, the DNA is TGTGCCAGCAGTTTAAGTTTCGCCAGGACCTACGAGCAGTACTTC.